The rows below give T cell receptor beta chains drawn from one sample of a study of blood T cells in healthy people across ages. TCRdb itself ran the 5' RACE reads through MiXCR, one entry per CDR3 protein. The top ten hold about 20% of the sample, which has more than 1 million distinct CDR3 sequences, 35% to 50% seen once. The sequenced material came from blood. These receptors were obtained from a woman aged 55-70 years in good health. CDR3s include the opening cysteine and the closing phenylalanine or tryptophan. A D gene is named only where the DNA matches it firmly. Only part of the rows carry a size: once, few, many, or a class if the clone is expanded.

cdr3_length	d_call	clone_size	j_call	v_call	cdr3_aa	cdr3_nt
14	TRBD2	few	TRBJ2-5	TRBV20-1	CSADQGLAWKTQYF	TGCAGTGCTGATCAGGGACTAGCCTGGAAGACCCAGTACTTC
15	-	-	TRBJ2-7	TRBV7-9	CASSLKSSELAEQYF	TGTGCCAGCAGCTTAAAGTCCTCGGAACTGGCTGAGCAGTACTTC
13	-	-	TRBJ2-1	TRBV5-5	CASSRGSDYEQFF	TGTGCCAGCAGCCGGGGGAGTGACTACGAGCAGTTCTTC
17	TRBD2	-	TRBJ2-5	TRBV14	CASSQGRLAGGPLEQYF	TGTGCCAGCAGCCAAGGTAGACTAGCGGGAGGTCCCCTTGAGCAGTACTTC
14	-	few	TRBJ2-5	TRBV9	CASSPRGPQETQYF	TGTGCCAGCAGCCCTCGAGGGCCTCAAGAGACCCAGTACTTC
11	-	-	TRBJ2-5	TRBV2	CASSRIETQYF	TGTGCCAGCAGTCGAATAGAGACCCAGTACTTC
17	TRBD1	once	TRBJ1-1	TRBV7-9	CASRRRVTGGLSTEAFF	TGTGCCAGCAGACGTAGAGTCACAGGGGGCCTTAGCACTGAAGCTTTCTTT
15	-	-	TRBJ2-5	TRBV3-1	CASSQTVDSQETQYF	TGTGCCAGCAGCCAAACCGTGGACAGTCAAGAGACCCAGTACTTC
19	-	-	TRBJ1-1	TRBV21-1	CASSNRILDGPLINTEAFF	TGTGCCAGCAGCAATCGAATTTTGGATGGGCCGTTAATTAACACTGAAGCTTTCTTT
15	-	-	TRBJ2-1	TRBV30	CAWSVLPGAYNEQFF	TGTGCCTGGAGTGTACTGCCAGGCGCCTACAATGAGCAGTTCTTC
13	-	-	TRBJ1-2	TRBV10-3	CAISRQVHYGYTF	TGTGCCATCAGTCGACAGGTTCACTATGGCTACACCTTC
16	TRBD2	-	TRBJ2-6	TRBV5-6	CASSLPVREGANVLTF	TGTGCCAGCAGCCTCCCAGTGCGGGAGGGGGCCAACGTCCTGACTTTT
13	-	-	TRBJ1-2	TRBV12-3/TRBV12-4	CASSVPGGQAHTF	TGTGCCAGCAGTGTTCCGGGAGGCCAAGCCCACACCTTC
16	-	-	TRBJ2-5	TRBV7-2	CASSPYPSGPGETQYF	TGTGCCAGCAGCCCATACCCGAGCGGGCCCGGAGAGACCCAGTACTTC
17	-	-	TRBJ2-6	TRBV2	CASSEYTGTVGANVLTF	TGTGCCAGCAGTGAATACACAGGGACGGTGGGGGCCAACGTCCTGACTTTC
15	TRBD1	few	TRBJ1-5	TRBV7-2	CASSSRTGLNQPQHF	TGTGCCAGCAGCTCGAGGACAGGGTTGAATCAGCCCCAGCATTTT
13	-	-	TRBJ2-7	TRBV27	CASSVSRDYEQYF	TGTGCCAGCAGTGTATCGAGGGACTACGAGCAGTACTTC
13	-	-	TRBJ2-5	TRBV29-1	CSVGWGAEETQYF	TGCAGCGTTGGATGGGGGGCGGAAGAGACCCAGTACTTC
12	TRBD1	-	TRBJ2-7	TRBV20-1	CSAMGQGTEQYF	TGCAGTGCTATGGGACAGGGAACCGAGCAGTACTTC
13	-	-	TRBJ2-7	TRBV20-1	CSARDTREYEQYF	TGCAGTGCTAGAGATACCCGGGAGTACGAGCAGTACTTC
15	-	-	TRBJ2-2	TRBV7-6	CASYVSHSNTGELFF	TGTGCCAGCTACGTCAGCCATTCGAACACCGGGGAGCTGTTTTTT
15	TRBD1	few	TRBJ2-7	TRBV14	CASSQGQGASYEQYF	TGTGCCAGCAGCCAGGGACAGGGGGCGTCCTACGAGCAGTACTTC
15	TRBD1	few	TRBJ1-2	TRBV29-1	CSVEELTGGGYGYTF	TGCAGCGTTGAAGAACTAACAGGGGGCGGCTATGGCTACACCTTC
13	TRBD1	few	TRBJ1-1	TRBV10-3	CAIAGTGWTEAFF	TGTGCCATAGCCGGGACAGGGTGGACTGAAGCTTTCTTT
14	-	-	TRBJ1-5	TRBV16	CASSQSRGEQPQHF	TGTGCCAGCAGCCAATCGCGGGGGGAACAGCCCCAGCATTTT
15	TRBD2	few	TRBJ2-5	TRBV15	CATSPWGEGQETQYF	TGTGCCACCAGCCCGTGGGGGGAGGGTCAAGAGACCCAGTACTTC
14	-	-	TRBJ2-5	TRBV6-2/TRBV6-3	CASSYWQGQETQYF	TGTGCCAGCAGTTACTGGCAGGGGCAAGAGACCCAGTACTTC
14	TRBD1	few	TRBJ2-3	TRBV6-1	CASTSGQDSDTQYF	TGTGCCAGCACTTCGGGACAGGATTCAGATACGCAGTATTTT
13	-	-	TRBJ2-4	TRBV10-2	CASGGSEKNIQYF	TGCGCCAGCGGGGGCAGCGAGAAAAACATTCAGTACTTC
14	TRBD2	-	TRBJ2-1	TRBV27	CASSVIAGGSEQFF	TGTGCCAGCAGTGTCATAGCGGGGGGGTCGGAGCAGTTCTTC
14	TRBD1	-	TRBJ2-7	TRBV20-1	CSARARDSSYEQYF	TGCAGTGCTAGAGCCAGGGACAGCTCCTACGAGCAGTACTTC
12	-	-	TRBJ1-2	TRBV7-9	CASILEQGSNTF	TGTGCCAGCATCTTGGAACAGGGTAGTAACACCTTC
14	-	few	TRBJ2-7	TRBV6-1	CASRESGLSNEQYF	TGTGCCAGCAGGGAGTCAGGGTTGTCCAACGAGCAGTACTTC
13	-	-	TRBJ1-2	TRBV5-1	CASSNGQSGGYTF	TGCGCCAGCAGCAATGGACAGTCGGGAGGCTACACCTTC
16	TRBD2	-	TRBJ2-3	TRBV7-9	CASSSHGGEGTDTQYF	TGTGCCAGCAGCTCCCATGGCGGGGAGGGAACAGATACGCAGTATTTT
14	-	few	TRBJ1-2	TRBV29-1	CSVFTGGQSYGYTF	TGCAGCGTTTTCACGGGGGGGCAGAGCTATGGCTACACCTTC
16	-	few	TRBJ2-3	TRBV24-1	CATSDPTGTWLDTQYF	TGTGCCACCAGTGATCCTACAGGGACGTGGCTAGATACGCAGTATTTT
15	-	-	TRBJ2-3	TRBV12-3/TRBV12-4	CASRNTGTIPDTQYF	TGTGCCAGCAGAAACACAGGAACCATCCCAGATACGCAGTATTTT
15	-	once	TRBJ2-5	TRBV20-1	CSATTELGGKETQYF	TGCAGTGCGACGACTGAGTTGGGGGGTAAGGAGACCCAGTACTTC
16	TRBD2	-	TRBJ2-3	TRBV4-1	CASSGGLAGGIDTQYF	TGCGCCAGCAGCGGGGGACTAGCGGGGGGAATCGATACGCAGTATTTT
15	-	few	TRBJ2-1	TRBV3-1	CASSQGAGPANEQFF	TGTGCCAGCAGCCAAGGTGCGGGCCCGGCCAATGAGCAGTTCTTC
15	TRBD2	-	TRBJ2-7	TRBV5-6	CASSYLGGGSYEQYF	TGTGCCAGCAGTTACTTGGGGGGAGGGTCGTACGAGCAGTACTTC
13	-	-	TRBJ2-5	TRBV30	CAWSIQLQETQYF	TGTGCCTGGAGTATCCAACTTCAGGAGACCCAGTACTTC
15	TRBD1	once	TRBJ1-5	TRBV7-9	CASSSNTGDNQPQHF	TGTGCCAGCAGCTCTAACACAGGGGATAATCAGCCCCAGCATTTT
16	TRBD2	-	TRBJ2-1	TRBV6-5	CASSYLPSGSLNEQFF	TGTGCCAGCAGTTATCTTCCTAGCGGGAGTCTTAATGAGCAGTTCTTC
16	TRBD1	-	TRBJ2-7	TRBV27	CASSLSPGNRGFEQYF	TGTGCCAGCAGCCTGAGCCCCGGGAACAGGGGGTTTGAGCAGTACTTC
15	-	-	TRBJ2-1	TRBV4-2	CASSRSGEVDNEQFF	TGTGCCAGCAGCCGATCCGGAGAAGTGGACAATGAGCAGTTCTTC
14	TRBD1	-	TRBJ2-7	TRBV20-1	CSATPGQGSYEQYF	TGCAGTGCAACCCCGGGACAGGGGTCCTACGAGCAGTACTTC
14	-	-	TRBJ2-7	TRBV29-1	CSALGRVGTYGQYF	TGCAGCGCCCTGGGGCGGGTGGGCACCTACGGGCAGTACTTC
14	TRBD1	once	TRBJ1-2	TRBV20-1	CSASGTGGGYGYTF	TGCAGTGCTAGCGGGACAGGGGGCGGCTATGGCTACACCTTC
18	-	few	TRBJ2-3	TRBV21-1	CASSKVPRQGIDTDTQYF	TGTGCCAGCAGCAAAGTCCCCCGACAGGGAATCGACACAGATACGCAGTATTTT
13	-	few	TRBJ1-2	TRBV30	CAWSVRWIDGYTF	TGTGCCTGGAGTGTAAGGTGGATCGATGGCTACACCTTC